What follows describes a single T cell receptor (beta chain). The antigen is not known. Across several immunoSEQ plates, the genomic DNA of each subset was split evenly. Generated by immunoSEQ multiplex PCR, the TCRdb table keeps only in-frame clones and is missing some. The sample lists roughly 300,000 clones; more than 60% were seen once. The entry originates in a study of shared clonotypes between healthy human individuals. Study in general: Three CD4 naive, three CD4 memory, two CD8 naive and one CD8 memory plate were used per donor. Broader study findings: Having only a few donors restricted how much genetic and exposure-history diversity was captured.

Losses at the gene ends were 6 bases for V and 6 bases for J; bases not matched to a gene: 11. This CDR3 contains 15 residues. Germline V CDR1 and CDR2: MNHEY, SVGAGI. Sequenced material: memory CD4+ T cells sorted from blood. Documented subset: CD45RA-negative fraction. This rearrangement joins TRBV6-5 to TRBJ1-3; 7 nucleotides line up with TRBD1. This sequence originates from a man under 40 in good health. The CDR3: CASRYNRDSTNTIYF. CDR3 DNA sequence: TGTGCCAGCAGGTACAACCGGGACAGTACAAACACCATATATTTT.